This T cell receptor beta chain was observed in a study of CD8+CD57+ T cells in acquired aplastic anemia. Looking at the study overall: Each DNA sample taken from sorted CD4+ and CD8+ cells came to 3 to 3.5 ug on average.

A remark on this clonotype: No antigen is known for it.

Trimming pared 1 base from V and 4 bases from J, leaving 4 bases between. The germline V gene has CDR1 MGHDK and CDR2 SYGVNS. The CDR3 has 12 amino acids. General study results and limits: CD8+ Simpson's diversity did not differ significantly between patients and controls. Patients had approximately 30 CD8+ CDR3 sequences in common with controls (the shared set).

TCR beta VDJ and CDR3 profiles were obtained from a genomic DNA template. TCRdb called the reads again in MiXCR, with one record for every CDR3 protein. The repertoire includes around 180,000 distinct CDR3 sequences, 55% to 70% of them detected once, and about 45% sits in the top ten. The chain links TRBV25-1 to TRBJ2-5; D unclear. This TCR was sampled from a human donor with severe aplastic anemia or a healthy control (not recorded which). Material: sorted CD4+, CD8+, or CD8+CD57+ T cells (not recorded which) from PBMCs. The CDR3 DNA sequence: TGTGCCAGCAGTGAATTGCGAGAGACCCAGTACTTC. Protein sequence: CASSELRETQYF.